This TCR beta chain stems from a study of cytomegalovirus exposure and HLA in healthy donors. Findings of the study overall: Later on, an analysis found that several of the most significant clusters appeared to be linked to common viral pathogens, which included parvovirus B19.

With respect to this clone: No antigen is known for it.

The PCR made use of 60 Vbeta and 13 Jbeta primers. Assay used: immunoSEQ multiplex PCR; TCRdb lists only in-frame clones, some missing. Here the sample table reports about 140,000 clones. The CDR3 spans 15 residues. From germline, CDR1 is MNHEY and CDR2 SVGAGI. The junction had 10 bases not matched to a gene; V was cut back by 10 bases and J by 2 bases. The source material was PBMCs. The clonotype comes from a middle-aged man in good health and CMV-seronegative. The V call is TRBV6-5, the J call TRBJ2-2; TRBD2 agrees at 7 bases. The CDR3 region is CAISRASGNTGELFF. CDR3 bases: TGTGCCATCTCAAGGGCTAGCGGTAACACCGGGGAGCTGTTTTTT.